These 18 T cell receptor beta chains were sequenced from one sample in a study of cytomegalovirus exposure and HLA in healthy donors. The PCR ran on 60 Vbeta and 13 Jbeta primers. TCRdb's table, derived via immunoSEQ multiplex PCR, lists solely in-frame clones and lacks some. The sample has over 95,000 clones, over 60% seen once. The sequenced material came from PBMCs. The source of these receptors is a female donor in good health and CMV-seronegative.

This chain joins TRBV15 and TRBJ1-1; D is undetermined. Per the germline V gene, CDR1 is LNHNV and CDR2 is YYDKDF (reference sequence). V lost 1 base and J lost 2, with 14 bases in between. This CDR3 is 16 amino acids long. The CDR3 DNA is TGTGCCACCAGCAGAGCCGCCGTGCCCCTAAACACTGAAGCTTTCTTT. It codes for CATSRAAVPLNTEAFF.

This clone was observed a few times. V usage is TRBV18 and J usage is TRBJ1-5, with D perhaps matching TRBD1 (6 bases). The CDR3 is 16 residues long. V lost 5 bases and J 4 bases, leaving 18 bases between the germline ends. Germline V gives CDR1 KGHSH, CDR2 LQKENI. The CDR3 DNA is TGTGCCAGCTCAATAACATGGGACATCAGGAATCAGCCCCAGCATTTT. Its translation is CASSITWDIRNQPQHF.

This chain joins TRBV7-2 and TRBJ2-7, with TRBD1 matching over 9 bases. Trimming cost V 5 bases and J 3 bases; bases outside gene matches: 8. CDR3 size: 15 residues. Germline CDR1 reads SGHTA; CDR2 reads FQGNSA. CDR3 DNA: TGTGCCAGCAGCGAACAGGGGGCGCTTCTCTACGAGCAGTACTTC. Protein product: CASSEQGALLYEQYF. Full variable domain (outside the CDR3, taken from reference TRBV7-2 and TRBJ2-7): GAGVSQSPSNKVTEKGKDVELRCDPISGHTALYWYRQSLGQGLEFLIYFQGNSAPDKSGLPSDRFSAERTGGSVSTLTIQRTQQEDSAVYLCASSEQGALLYEQYFGPGTRLTVT.

The chain carries TRBV18 and TRBJ1-4; D unclear. V dropped 2 bases and J dropped 2 bases, with 9 bases sitting between them. The V gene's germline CDR1 is KGHSH and CDR2 LQKENI. This CDR3 comprises 15 residues. The CDR3 loop reads CASSPTRSTNEKLFF. The DNA of the CDR3 is TGTGCCAGCTCACCAACCAGGTCGACTAATGAAAAACTGTTTTTT. Supplemented by reference TRBV18 and TRBJ1-4, the full variable domain reads NAGVMQNPRHLVRRRGQEARLRCSPMKGHSHVYWYRQLPEEGLKFMVYLQKENIIDESGMPKERFSAEFPKEGPSILRIQQVVRGDSAAYFCASSPTRSTNEKLFFGSGTQLSVL.

In DNA, the CDR3 is TGTGCCAGCAGCGCAACTCAAACCGGGGAGCTGTTTTTT. It encodes CASSATQTGELFF. This rearrangement joins TRBV7-6 to TRBJ2-2; D gene unclear. CDR1 and CDR2 (germline): SGHVS, FNYEAQ. The germline V and J ends were trimmed by 5 bases and 5 bases, with 9 bases remaining between them. The CDR3 sequence is 13 residues long.

This clone was seen a few times. This chain connects TRBV6-5 to TRBJ1-1; 8 positions match TRBD1. V lost 4 bases to trimming and J lost 7 bases; unmatched junction nucleotides: 5. The CDR3 covers 13 residues. CDR1 is MNHEY and CDR2 is SVGAGI in the germline V gene. CDR3 DNA sequence: TGTGCCAGCAGTTTAAACAGGGGGATTGAAGCTTTCTTT. Translation: CASSLNRGIEAFF.

The gene calls are TRBV5-1 and TRBJ2-5; TRBD2 aligns across 7 bases. Germline CDR1 is SGHRS and CDR2 is YFSETQ. This CDR3 comprises 13 residues. Trimming at V came to 4 bases and at J to 5 bases, leaving 5 bases not matched to a gene. This chain's CDR3 is CASSPAGRETQYF. CDR3 in DNA: TGCGCCAGCAGCCCGGCCGGGAGGGAGACCCAGTACTTC.

The chain couples TRBV5-6 to TRBJ2-1, with 10 bases fitting TRBD1. This CDR3 has 16 amino acids. Germline V CDR1 and CDR2: SGHDT, YYEEEE. After removal of 1 base from V and 6 bases from J, the junction contained 7 bases not matched to a gene. CDR3 sequence reads: CASSLPGTGDSNEQFF. CDR3 nucleotide sequence: TGTGCCAGCAGCTTGCCCGGGACAGGGGATTCCAATGAGCAGTTCTTC.

J is TRBJ2-7 and V is TRBV2; D is undetermined. V was shortened by 8 bases and J by 0 bases, with 11 bases between the two germline ends. The CDR3 contains 13 residues. Germline V lookup: CDR1 SNHLY, CDR2 FYNNEI. CDR3 region: CASLPASSYEQYF. CDR3 in DNA: TGTGCCAGCCTCCCGGCTAGCTCCTACGAGCAGTACTTC.

The chain uses TRBV9 and TRBJ2-7; TRBD2 matches at 10 bases. The ends lost 2 bases at V and 4 bases at J; junction bases unmatched: 6. The germline gives CDR1 SGDLS, CDR2 YYNGEE. The CDR3 covers 15 residues. The CDR3 loop reads CASSVLAGEIYEQYF. DNA for the CDR3: TGTGCCAGCAGCGTGCTAGCGGGGGAGATATACGAGCAGTACTTC.

CDR3 DNA sequence: TGTGCCATCAGTTTGGGCGGACTTTATCAGCCCCAGCATTTT. It specifies CAISLGGLYQPQHF. The rearrangement uses TRBV10-3 and TRBJ1-5; D remains ambiguous. Germline CDR1 is ENHRY and CDR2 is SYGVKD. The CDR3 loop spans 14 amino acids. Trimming removed 5 bases from V and 5 bases from J, with 13 bases in between.

The rearrangement uses TRBV7-6 and TRBJ1-1; TRBD1 might be the D (5 bases). V was cut by 1 base and J by 3 bases, with 12 bases left in between. This CDR3 comprises 15 residues. Germline V lookup: CDR1 SGHVS, CDR2 FNYEAQ. CDR3 in amino acids: CASSLGGTRDTEAFF. In DNA, the CDR3 is TGTGCCAGCAGCTTAGGAGGGACTAGGGACACTGAAGCTTTCTTT.

This rearrangement joins TRBV10-3 to TRBJ2-3; no clear D gene. The CDR3 length is 11 residues. CDR1 is ENHRY and CDR2 is SYGVKD in the germline V gene. Trimming removed 8 bases from V and 4 bases from J, with 7 bases in between. The CDR3 loop reads CAISGADTQYF. The CDR3 nucleotides are TGTGCCATCTCTGGAGCAGATACGCAGTATTTT.

The chain combines TRBV4-2 with TRBJ2-7; 7 bases fit TRBD1. The CDR3 spans 15 residues. Germline CDR1 and CDR2: LGHNA and YNFKEQ. The junction had 8 bases not matched to a gene; V was cut back by 0 bases and J by 6 bases. The CDR3 sequence: CASSQDQTGPGEQYF. The CDR3 DNA is TGTGCCAGCAGCCAAGATCAGACAGGGCCTGGCGAGCAGTACTTC.

V usage is TRBV7-9 and J usage is TRBJ1-2; TRBD1 is a possible D gene (5 bases). V shed 2 bases and J shed 6 bases, with 7 bases lying between them. Germline V gene data show CDR1 as SEHNR and CDR2 as FQNEAQ (reference sequence). The CDR3 consists of 12 residues. CDR3 loop: CASSLPGDGYTF. The CDR3 DNA is TGTGCCAGCAGCTTACCGGGGGATGGCTACACCTTC.

This rearrangement joins TRBV5-4 to TRBJ2-1, with TRBD2 matching 7 bases. J was trimmed by 8 bases and V by 4 bases; bases with no gene match: 9. CDR3 length equals 14 residues. Per the germline V gene, CDR1 is SGHNT and CDR2 is YYREEE (reference sequence). Here the CDR3 DNA reads TGTGCCAGCAGCCAGGGAGGGGTCCGACATGAGCAGTTCTTC. Protein product: CASSQGGVRHEQFF.

V usage is TRBV5-6 and J usage is TRBJ2-1; 7 bases align to TRBD1. V lost 4 bases to trimming and J lost 6 bases; unmatched junction nucleotides: 16. The germline gives CDR1 SGHDT, CDR2 YYEEEE. The CDR3 extends over 17 amino acids. The DNA of the CDR3 is TGTGCCAGCAGCCCGGCCCTTACAGACAGGGAGTCCAATGAGCAGTTCTTC. Translation gives CASSPALTDRESNEQFF.

The rearrangement links TRBV5-1 to TRBJ1-2; 12 bases agree with TRBD1. Germline trimming cut 3 bases from V and 2 bases from J; bases unmatched to any gene: 2. The CDR3 extends over 15 amino acids. Germline CDR1 and CDR2: SGHRS and YFSETQ. CDR3 nucleotide sequence: TGCGCCAGCAGCTGGGACAGGGGGCGAAACTATGGCTACACCTTC. Amino acids: CASSWDRGRNYGYTF.